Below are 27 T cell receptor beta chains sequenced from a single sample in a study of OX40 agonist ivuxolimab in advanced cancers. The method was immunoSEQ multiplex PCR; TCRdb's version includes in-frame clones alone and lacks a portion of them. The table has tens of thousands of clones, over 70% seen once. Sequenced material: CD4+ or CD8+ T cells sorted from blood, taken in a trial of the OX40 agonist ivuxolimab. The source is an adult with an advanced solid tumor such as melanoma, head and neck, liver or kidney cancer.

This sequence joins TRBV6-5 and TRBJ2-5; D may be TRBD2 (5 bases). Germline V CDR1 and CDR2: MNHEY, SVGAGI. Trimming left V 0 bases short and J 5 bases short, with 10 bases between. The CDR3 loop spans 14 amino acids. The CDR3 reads CASSYSILAETQYF. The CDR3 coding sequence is TGTGCCAGCAGTTACTCGATATTAGCGGAGACCCAGTACTTC.

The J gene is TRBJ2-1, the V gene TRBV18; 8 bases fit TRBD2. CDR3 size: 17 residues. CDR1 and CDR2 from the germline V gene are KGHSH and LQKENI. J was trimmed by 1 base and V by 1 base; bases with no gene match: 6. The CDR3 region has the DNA TGTGCCAGCTCACCACTAGCGGGACCCGGTTCCTACAATGAGCAGTTCTTC. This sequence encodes CASSPLAGPGSYNEQFF.

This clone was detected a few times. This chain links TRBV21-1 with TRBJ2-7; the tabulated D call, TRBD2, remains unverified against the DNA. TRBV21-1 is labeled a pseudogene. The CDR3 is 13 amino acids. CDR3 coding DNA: TGTGCCAGCAGCAAGGTCCCTATCTACGAGCAGTACTTC. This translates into CASSKVPIYEQYF.

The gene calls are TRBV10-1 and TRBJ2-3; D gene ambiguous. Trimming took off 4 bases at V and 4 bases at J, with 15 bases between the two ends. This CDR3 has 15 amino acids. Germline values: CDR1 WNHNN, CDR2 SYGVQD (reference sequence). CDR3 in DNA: TGCGCCAGCAGTGCGAGCTCGAATGATCCAGATACGCAGTATTTT. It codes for CASSASSNDPDTQYF.

CDR3 loop: CASSLGDSNLYTDTQYF. Here the CDR3 DNA reads TGTGCCAGCAGTTTGGGGGACAGCAACCTGTACACAGATACGCAGTATTTT. The chain couples TRBV28 to TRBJ2-3; 7 bases line up with TRBD1. This CDR3 spans 17 amino acids. Germline V lookup: CDR1 MDHEN, CDR2 SYDVKM. Unmatched junction bases numbered 11, after V lost 3 bases and J lost 2 bases.

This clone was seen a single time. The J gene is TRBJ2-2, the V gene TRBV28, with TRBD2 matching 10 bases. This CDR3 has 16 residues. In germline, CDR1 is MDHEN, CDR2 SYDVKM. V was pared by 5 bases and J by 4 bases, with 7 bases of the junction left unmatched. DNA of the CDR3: TGTGCCAGCAGTATGCGGACTAGCGGCGTCACCGGGGAGCTGTTTTTT. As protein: CASSMRTSGVTGELFF.

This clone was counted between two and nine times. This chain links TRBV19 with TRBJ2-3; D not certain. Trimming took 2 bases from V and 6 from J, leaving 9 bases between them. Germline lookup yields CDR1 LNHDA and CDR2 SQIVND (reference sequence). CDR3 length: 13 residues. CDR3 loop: CASSIYYPDTQYF. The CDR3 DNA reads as TGTGCCAGTAGTATATATTACCCGGATACGCAGTATTTT.

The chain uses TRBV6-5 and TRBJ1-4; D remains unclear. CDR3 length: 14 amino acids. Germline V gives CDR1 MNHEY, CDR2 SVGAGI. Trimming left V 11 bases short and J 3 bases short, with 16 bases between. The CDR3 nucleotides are TGTGCCGCGGGCCGTGGCAGGTCTAATGAAAAACTGTTTTTT. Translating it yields CAAGRGRSNEKLFF.

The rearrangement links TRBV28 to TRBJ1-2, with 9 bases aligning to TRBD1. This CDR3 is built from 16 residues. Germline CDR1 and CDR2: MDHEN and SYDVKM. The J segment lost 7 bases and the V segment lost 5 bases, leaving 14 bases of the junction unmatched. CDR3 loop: CASSRFGGTGLGGYTF. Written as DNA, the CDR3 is TGTGCCAGCAGTAGGTTTGGAGGGACAGGGCTTGGTGGCTACACCTTC.

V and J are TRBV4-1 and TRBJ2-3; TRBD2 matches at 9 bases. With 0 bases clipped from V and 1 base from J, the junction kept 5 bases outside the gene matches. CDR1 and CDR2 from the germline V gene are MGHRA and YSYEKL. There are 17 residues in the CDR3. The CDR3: CASSQEALAGRTDTQYF. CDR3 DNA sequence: TGCGCCAGCAGCCAAGAGGCCCTAGCGGGACGCACAGATACGCAGTATTTT.

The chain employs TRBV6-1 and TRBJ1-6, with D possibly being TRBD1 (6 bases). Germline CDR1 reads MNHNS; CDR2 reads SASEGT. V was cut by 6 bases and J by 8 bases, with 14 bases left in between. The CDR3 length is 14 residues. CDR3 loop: CASRPQGKDSPLHF. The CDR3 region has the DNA TGTGCCAGCAGGCCCCAGGGGAAGGATTCACCCCTCCACTTT.

The CDR3 region has the DNA TGTGCCTGGAGTCTCTCGGGAGGGCAGCCCCAGCATTTT. Protein sequence: CAWSLSGGQPQHF. The chain employs TRBV30 and TRBJ1-5, with D unresolved. Trimming stripped 2 bases from V and 7 bases from J, with 12 bases between. CDR3 size: 13 residues. CDR1 and CDR2 (germline): GTSNPN, SVGIG (reference sequence).

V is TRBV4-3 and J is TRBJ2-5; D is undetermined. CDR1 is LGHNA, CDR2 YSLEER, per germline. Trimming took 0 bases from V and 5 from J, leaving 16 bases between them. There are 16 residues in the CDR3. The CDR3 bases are TGCGCCAGCAGCCAAGAAGGTCCCTACAAAGGGGAGACCCAGTACTTC. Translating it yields CASSQEGPYKGETQYF.

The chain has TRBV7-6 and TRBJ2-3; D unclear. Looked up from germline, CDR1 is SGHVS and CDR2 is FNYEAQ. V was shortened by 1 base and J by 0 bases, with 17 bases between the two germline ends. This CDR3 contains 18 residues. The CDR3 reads CASSLGVKASTSTDTQYF. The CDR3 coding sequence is TGTGCCAGCAGCTTAGGTGTGAAGGCCTCAACTAGCACAGATACGCAGTATTTT. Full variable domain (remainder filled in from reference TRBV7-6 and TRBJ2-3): GAGVSQSPRYKVTKRGQDVALRCDPISGHVSLYWYRQALGQGPEFLTYFNYEAQQDKSGLPNDRFSAERPEGSISTLTIQRTEQRDSAMYRCASSLGVKASTSTDTQYFGPGTRLTVL.

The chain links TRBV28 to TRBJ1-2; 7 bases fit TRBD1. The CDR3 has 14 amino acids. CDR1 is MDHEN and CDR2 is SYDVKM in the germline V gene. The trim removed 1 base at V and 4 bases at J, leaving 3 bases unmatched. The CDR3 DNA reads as TGTGCCAGCAGTTTATCACAGGGGATCTATGGCTACACCTTC. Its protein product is CASSLSQGIYGYTF.

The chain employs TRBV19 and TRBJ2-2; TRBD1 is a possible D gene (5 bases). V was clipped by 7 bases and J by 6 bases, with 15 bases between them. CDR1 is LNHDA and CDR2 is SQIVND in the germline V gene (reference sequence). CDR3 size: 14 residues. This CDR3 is CASKGVRYPGELFF. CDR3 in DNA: TGTGCCAGTAAAGGGGTTAGGTATCCCGGGGAGCTGTTTTTT.

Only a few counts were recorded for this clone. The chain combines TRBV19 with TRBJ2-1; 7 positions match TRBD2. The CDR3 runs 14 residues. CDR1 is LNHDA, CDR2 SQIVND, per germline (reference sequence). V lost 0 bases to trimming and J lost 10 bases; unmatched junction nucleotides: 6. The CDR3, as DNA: TGTGCCAGTAGTATAGATCTGACTAGCTCCGAGCAGTTCTTC. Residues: CASSIDLTSSEQFF.

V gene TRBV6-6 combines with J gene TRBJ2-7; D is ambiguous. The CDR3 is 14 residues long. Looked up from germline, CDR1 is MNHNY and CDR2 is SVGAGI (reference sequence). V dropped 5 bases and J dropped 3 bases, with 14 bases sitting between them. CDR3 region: CASSHTRTDYEQYF. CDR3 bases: TGTGCCAGCAGTCACACACGGACGGACTACGAGCAGTACTTC.

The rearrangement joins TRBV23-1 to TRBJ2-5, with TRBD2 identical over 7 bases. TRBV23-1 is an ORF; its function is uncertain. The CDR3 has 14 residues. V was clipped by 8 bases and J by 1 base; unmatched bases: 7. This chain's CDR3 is CASGRAPAQETQYF. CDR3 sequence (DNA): TGCGCCAGCGGGAGGGCCCCGGCCCAAGAGACCCAGTACTTC.

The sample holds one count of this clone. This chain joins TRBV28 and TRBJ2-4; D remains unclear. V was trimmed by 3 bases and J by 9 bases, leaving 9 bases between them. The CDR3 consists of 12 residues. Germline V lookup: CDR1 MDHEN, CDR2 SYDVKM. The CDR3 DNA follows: TGTGCCAGCAGTTTTAGCCTAGTCATTCAGTACTTC. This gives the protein CASSFSLVIQYF.

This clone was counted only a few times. This CDR3 reads CASSEVGKGDTQYF. In DNA form, the CDR3 reads TGCGCCAGCAGTGAAGTAGGGAAGGGGGATACGCAGTATTTT. This chain connects TRBV10-2 to TRBJ2-3; TRBD1 might be the D (5 bases). Germline-derived CDR1 and CDR2 are WSHSY and SAAADI. The V gene lost 3 bases and the J gene lost 6 bases, with 13 bases spanning the gap. The CDR3 runs to 14 residues.

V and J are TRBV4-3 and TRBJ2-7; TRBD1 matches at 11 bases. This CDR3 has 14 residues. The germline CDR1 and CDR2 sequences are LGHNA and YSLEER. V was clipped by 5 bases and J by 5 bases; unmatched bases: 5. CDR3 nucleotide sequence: TGCGCCAGCAGCGTCGGACAGGGGGCTCACGAGCAGTACTTC. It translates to CASSVGQGAHEQYF.

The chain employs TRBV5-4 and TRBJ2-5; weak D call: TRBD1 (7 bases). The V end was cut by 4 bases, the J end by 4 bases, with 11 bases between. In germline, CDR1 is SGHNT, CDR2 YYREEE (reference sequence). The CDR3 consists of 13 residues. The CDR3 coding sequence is TGTGCCAGCAGCATTCAGGGGGGAGAGACCCAGTACTTC. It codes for CASSIQGGETQYF. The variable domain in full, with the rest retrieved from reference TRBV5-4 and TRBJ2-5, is ETGVTQSPTHLIKTRGQQVTLRCSSQSGHNTVSWYQQALGQGPQFIFQYYREEENGRGNFPPRFSGLQFPNYSSELNVNALELDDSALYLCASSIQGGETQYFGPGTRLLVL.

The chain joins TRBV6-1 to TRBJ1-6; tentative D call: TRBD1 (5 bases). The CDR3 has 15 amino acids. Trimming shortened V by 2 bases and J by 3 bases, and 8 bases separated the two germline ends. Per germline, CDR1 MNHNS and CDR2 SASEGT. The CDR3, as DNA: TGTGCCAGCAGTGAACCGACAGACTATAATTCACCCCTCCACTTT. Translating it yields CASSEPTDYNSPLHF.

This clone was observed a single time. CDR3 sequence reads: CTSSHLSGDSTDTQYF. Written as DNA, the CDR3 is TGCACCAGCAGCCATCTTAGCGGGGATTCCACAGATACGCAGTATTTT. The chain employs TRBV1 and TRBJ2-3; the table's D call TRBD2 went unverified against the DNA. TRBV1 is a recognized pseudogene. The CDR3 sequence is 16 residues long.

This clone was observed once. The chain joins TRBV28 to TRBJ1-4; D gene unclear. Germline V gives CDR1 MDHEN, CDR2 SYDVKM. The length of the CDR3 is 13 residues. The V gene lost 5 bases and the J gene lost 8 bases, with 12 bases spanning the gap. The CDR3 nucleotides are TGTGCCAGCAGTCCACGGGTATGGGAAAAACTGTTTTTT. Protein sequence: CASSPRVWEKLFF.

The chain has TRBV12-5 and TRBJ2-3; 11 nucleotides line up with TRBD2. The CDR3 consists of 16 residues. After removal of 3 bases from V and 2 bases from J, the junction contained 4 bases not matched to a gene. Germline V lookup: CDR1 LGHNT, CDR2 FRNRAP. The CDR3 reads CASGFLTSGVTDTQYF. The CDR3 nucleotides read TGTGCTAGTGGTTTCCTGACTAGCGGGGTCACAGATACGCAGTATTTT.